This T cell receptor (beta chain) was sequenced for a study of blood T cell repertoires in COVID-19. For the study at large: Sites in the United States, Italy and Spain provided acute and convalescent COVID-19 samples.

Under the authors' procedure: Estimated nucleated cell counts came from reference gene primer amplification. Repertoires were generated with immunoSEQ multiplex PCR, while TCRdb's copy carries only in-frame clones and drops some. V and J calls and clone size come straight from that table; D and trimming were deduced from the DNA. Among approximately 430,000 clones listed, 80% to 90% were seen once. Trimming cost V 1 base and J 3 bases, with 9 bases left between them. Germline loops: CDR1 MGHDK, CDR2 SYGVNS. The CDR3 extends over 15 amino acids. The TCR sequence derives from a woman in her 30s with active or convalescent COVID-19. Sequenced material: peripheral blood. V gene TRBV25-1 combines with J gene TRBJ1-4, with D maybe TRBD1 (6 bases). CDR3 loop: CASSESSGANEKLFF. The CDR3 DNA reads TGTGCCAGCAGTGAATCTTCAGGGGCTAATGAAAAACTGTTTTTT.